These 8 T cell receptor beta chains were all obtained from the same sample, sequenced in a study of blood T cell repertoires in COVID-19. Some clones are missing from TCRdb's copy, which holds only in-frame ones; the method was immunoSEQ multiplex PCR. This sample carries 95,000 to 150,000 clones, 65% to 85% of them seen once, and the ten largest clones take 3.5% to 4%. Sequencing input: PBMCs or T cells enriched from blood (not recorded which). The source of these receptors is a woman in her twenties or thirties who had recovered from COVID-19.

The chain joins TRBV30 to TRBJ1-2, with 9 positions matching TRBD1. The CDR3 is 15 residues long. Unmatched junction bases numbered 13, after V lost 6 bases and J lost 5 bases. The germline CDR1 and CDR2 sequences are GTSNPN and SVGIG (reference sequence). The CDR3 coding sequence is TGTGCCTGCACAGGGGGCGGAAAAATCGGATATGGCTACACCTTC. Translation: CACTGGGKIGYGYTF.

V usage is TRBV6-5 and J usage is TRBJ2-1; maybe TRBD2 (7 bases). V was shortened by 2 bases and J by 8 bases, with 19 bases between the two germline ends. The CDR3 consists of 16 residues. Germline values: CDR1 MNHEY, CDR2 SVGAGI. Here the CDR3 reads CASSYVGGRRAHEQFF. DNA of the CDR3: TGTGCCAGCAGTTACGTGGGGGGGCGGCGGGCCCATGAGCAGTTCTTC.

The gene calls are TRBV5-6 and TRBJ2-7, with 11 bases lining up with TRBD2. The CDR3 covers 14 residues. Germline CDR1 reads SGHDT; CDR2 reads YYEEEE. The V gene end was trimmed by 0 bases and the J gene end by 6 bases; junction bases not matched to a gene: 2. CDR3 bases: TGTGCCAGCAGCTTGGAACTAGCGGGAGCCGAGCAGTACTTC. Protein product: CASSLELAGAEQYF. The full variable domain, completed using reference TRBV5-6 and TRBJ2-7, is DAGVTQSPTHLIKTRGQQVTLRCSPKSGHDTVSWYQQALGQGPQFIFQYYEEEERQRGNFPDRFSGHQFPNYSSELNVNALLLGDSALYLCASSLELAGAEQYFGPGTRLTVT.

The rearrangement joins TRBV19 to TRBJ1-4; D possibly corresponds to TRBD1 (5 bases). V was trimmed by 3 bases and J by 5 bases, leaving 7 bases between them. Germline V gives CDR1 LNHDA, CDR2 SQIVND (reference sequence). The length of the CDR3 is 13 residues. This CDR3 is CASSISGNEKLFF. As DNA, the CDR3 is TGTGCCAGTAGTATTTCAGGGAATGAAAAACTGTTTTTT.

The CDR3 DNA follows: TGTGCCAGCAGCCCTCGGACTAGCGGGAAAGAGACCCAGTACTTC. Translating gives CASSPRTSGKETQYF. The V gene is TRBV3-1 (or the pseudogene TRBV3-2), the J gene TRBJ2-5; 12 positions match TRBD2. Germline trimming cut 4 bases from V and 3 bases from J; bases unmatched to any gene: 3. The CDR3 is made up of 15 amino acids. CDR1 is LGHDT and CDR2 is YNNKEL in the germline V gene (reference sequence).

The chain combines TRBV15 with TRBJ2-3; the match to TRBD2 covers 7 bases. The CDR3 sequence is 17 residues long. Germline CDR1 is LNHNV and CDR2 is YYDKDF (reference sequence). Trimming cost V 3 bases and J 4 bases; bases outside gene matches: 13. The CDR3 nucleotides read TGTGCCACCAGCAGTCCCCCCGGTCGGACTAGACCAGATACGCAGTATTTT. Translation: CATSSPPGRTRPDTQYF.

This clone was observed a few times. The chain uses TRBV14 and TRBJ1-2; the match to TRBD1 covers 8 bases. There are 21 residues in the CDR3. The V and J ends lost 4 bases and 4 bases, in that order; junction bases with no gene match: 26. CDR1 and CDR2 (germline): SGHDN, FVKESK. The CDR3 nucleotides are TGTGCCAGCAGCCTAACCCGAGGCGCAGGGGGCGAATATCGGAACACCTATGGCTACACCTTC. Protein sequence: CASSLTRGAGGEYRNTYGYTF.

This clone has a single count. The chain employs TRBV28 and TRBJ1-2, with TRBD1 identical over 9 bases. The ends lost 7 bases at V and 3 bases at J; junction bases unmatched: 9. Germline lookup yields CDR1 MDHEN and CDR2 SYDVKM. CDR3 length: 15 amino acids. The CDR3 loop is CASKSRRDRDYGYTF. The DNA of the CDR3 is TGTGCCAGCAAGTCGAGGCGGGACAGGGACTATGGCTACACCTTC.